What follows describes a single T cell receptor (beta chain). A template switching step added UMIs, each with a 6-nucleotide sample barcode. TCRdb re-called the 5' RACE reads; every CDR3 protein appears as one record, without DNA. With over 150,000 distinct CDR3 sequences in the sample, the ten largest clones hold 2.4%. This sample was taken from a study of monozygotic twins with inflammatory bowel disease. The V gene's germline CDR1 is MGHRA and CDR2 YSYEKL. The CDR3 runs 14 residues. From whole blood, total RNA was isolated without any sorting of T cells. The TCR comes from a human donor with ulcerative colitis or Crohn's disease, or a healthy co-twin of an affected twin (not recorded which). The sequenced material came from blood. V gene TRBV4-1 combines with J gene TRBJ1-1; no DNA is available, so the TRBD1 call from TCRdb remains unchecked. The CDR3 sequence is CASSPRGENTEAFF.